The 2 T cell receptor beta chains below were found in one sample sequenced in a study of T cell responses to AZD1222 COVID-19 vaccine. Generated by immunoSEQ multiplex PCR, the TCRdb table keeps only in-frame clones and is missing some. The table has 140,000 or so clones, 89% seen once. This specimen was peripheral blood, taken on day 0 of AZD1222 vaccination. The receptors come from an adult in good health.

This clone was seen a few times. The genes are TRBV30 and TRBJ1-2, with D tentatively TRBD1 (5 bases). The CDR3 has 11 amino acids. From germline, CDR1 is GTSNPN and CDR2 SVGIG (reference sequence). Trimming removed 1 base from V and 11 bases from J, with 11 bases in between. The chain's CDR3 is CAWSGQLLYTF. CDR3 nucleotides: TGTGCCTGGAGTGGACAGCTTCTATACACCTTC.

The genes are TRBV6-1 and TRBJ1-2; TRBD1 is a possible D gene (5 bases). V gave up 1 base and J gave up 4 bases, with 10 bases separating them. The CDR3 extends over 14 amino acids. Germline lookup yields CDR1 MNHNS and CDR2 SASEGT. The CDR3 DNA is TGTGCCAGCAGTGAAGGCGCCAGGGCCTATGGCTACACCTTC. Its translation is CASSEGARAYGYTF.